This T cell receptor beta chain originates from a study of blood T cell repertoires in COVID-19. Background on the study: Material from acute and convalescent COVID-19 was sourced from the United States, Italy and Spain. In each case, the material was cDNA or gDNA derived from T cells, B-cell-depleted T cells, or PBMCs.

This CDR3 has 16 residues. CDR1 is LNHDA and CDR2 is SQIVND in the germline V gene (reference sequence). Of note for this clone: A read error may produce the germline difference seen at one junction end.

The study assigned cohorts using participant-reported clinical history. Original analysis: Amplification of reference gene primers was used by the study to estimate nucleated cell counts. The data were produced by immunoSEQ multiplex PCR, yet TCRdb's version contains in-frame clones alone and is incomplete. Clone size and V and J calls were adopted from that table, with D and trimming inferred from the DNA. The sample includes 190,000 or so clones, over 80% of them seen just once. The sequencing input was PBMCs or T cells enriched from blood (not recorded which). The clonotype originates from a man between 18 and 35 years old with acute COVID-19. The chain combines TRBV19 with TRBJ2-1; 13 bases fit TRBD2. The CDR3 loop is CASSPGWTSGSEAELF. As DNA, the CDR3 is TGTGCCAGTAGTCCAGGGTGGACTAGCGGGAGTGAGGCTGAGCTCTTC.